This is a list of T cell receptor beta chains from one sample in a study of PD-1 blockade in mismatch repair-deficient tumors. TCRdb's table, derived via immunoSEQ multiplex PCR, lists solely in-frame clones and lacks some. This table has approximately 120,000 clones, 86% appearing once. Sequencing was performed on peripheral blood, taken 44 weeks after starting pembrolizumab. The receptors were sampled from an adult with mismatch repair-deficient cancer. The conserved cysteine and the conserved F or W are not part of the CDR3 here.

j_gene: TRBJ1-1; v_gene: TRBV6-5; CDR3aa: ASSYPGNTEAF
j_gene: TRBJ1-5; v_gene: TRBV27; CDR3aa: ASSLSAALNQPQH
j_gene: TRBJ2-5; v_gene: TRBV6-5; CDR3aa: ASSFDWETQY
j_gene: TRBJ2-7; v_gene: TRBV5-8; CDR3aa: ASSSDRAIPEQY
j_gene: TRBJ2-1; v_gene: TRBV10-3; CDR3aa: AIREDRYNEQF
j_gene: TRBJ2-1; v_gene: TRBV9; CDR3aa: ASSVTGTREF
j_gene: TRBJ1-3; v_gene: TRBV4-2; CDR3aa: ASSPRAQTGNTIY
j_gene: TRBJ2-7; v_gene: TRBV6-6; CDR3aa: ASTPGTGRIYEQY
j_gene: TRBJ2-1; v_gene: TRBV2; CDR3aa: ASSIGGPYNEQF
j_gene: TRBJ1-3; v_gene: TRBV6-5; CDR3aa: ASSSQLAGNTIY
j_gene: TRBJ2-7; v_gene: TRBV10-2; CDR3aa: ASSDPGLHSYEQY
j_gene: TRBJ2-7; v_gene: TRBV27; CDR3aa: ASTSRTGVEQY
j_gene: TRBJ1-5; v_gene: TRBV7-9; CDR3aa: ASSRQGGSNQPQH
j_gene: TRBJ2-3; v_gene: TRBV28; CDR3aa: ASRDPGETQY
j_gene: TRBJ1-2; v_gene: TRBV6-6; CDR3aa: ASSYSGQGNYGYT
j_gene: TRBJ2-7; v_gene: TRBV28; CDR3aa: ASTPGTGHYEQY
j_gene: TRBJ2-3; v_gene: TRBV9; CDR3aa: ASSVEVSPDTQY
j_gene: TRBJ2-2; v_gene: TRBV6-5; CDR3aa: ASSYLRETHTGELF
j_gene: TRBJ2-5; v_gene: TRBV11-3; CDR3aa: ASSLTLRTSGSETQY
j_gene: TRBJ2-3; v_gene: TRBV5-4; CDR3aa: ASSLGDFSTDTQY
j_gene: TRBJ2-7; v_gene: TRBV7-2; CDR3aa: ASSPGLAVSYEQY
j_gene: TRBJ1-1; v_gene: TRBV4-1; CDR3aa: ASSLEEGSSTEAF
j_gene: TRBJ2-7; v_gene: TRBV14; CDR3aa: ASSQDDGTGGYEQY
j_gene: TRBJ2-7; v_gene: TRBV10-3; CDR3aa: ASRGAYEQY
j_gene: TRBJ2-7; v_gene: TRBV12-5; CDR3aa: ASGLVRGQGSYEQY
j_gene: TRBJ1-2; v_gene: TRBV5-8; CDR3aa: ASSIGTGGHGYT
j_gene: TRBJ2-7; v_gene: TRBV30; CDR3aa: AWSPDGRPPYEQY
j_gene: TRBJ2-5; v_gene: TRBV7-9; CDR3aa: ASSLGGQETQY
j_gene: TRBJ1-1; v_gene: TRBV6-5; CDR3aa: ASSYGGGNTEAF